The T cell receptor beta chain described here comes from a study of cytomegalovirus exposure and HLA in healthy donors. CDR3 length: 17 amino acids. Broader study findings: Reports indicated that the classifier achieved high specificity and sensitivity in diagnosing cytomegalovirus status.

On this clone: The antigen is not known. Different DNA sequences within this sample yield the same CDR3.

The PCR made use of 60 Vbeta and 13 Jbeta primers. Using immunoSEQ multiplex PCR, the repertoire was profiled, and TCRdb retains in-frame clones only, with some absent. Of approximately 100,000 clones listed, roughly four fifths are singletons. This TCR was sampled from a man aged 45-65 years in good health and CMV-seronegative. The gene calls are TRBV21-1 and TRBJ1-5; TRBD1, as called in the table, went unchecked against the DNA. TRBV21-1 is a listed pseudogene. Input material: PBMCs. DNA for the CDR3: TGTGCCAGCAGCAAAGAGGGGGTTGTCGATGGTGGCGAGCCCCAGCATTTT. It specifies CASSKEGVVDGGEPQHF.